This T cell receptor (beta chain) was identified in a study of patients and donors after allogeneic stem cell transplantation. One entry per CDR3 protein results from TCRdb running MiXCR on the RT-PCR reads. Of about 960,000 distinct CDR3 sequences in the sample, about a sixth were seen once. The TCR was taken from a human donor who was either an allogeneic HSCT recipient or a stem cell or donor lymphocyte infusion donor (not recorded which). It is not recorded whose cells these are; they may come from a transplant donor. Sequenced: blood, either unsorted or a sorted T cell fraction (not recorded which).

CDR3 protein: CASSLTGAANMNTEAFF. CDR3 nucleotide sequence: TGCGCCAGCAGCTTGACAGGGGCGGCAAACATGAACACTGAAGCTTTCTTT. V is TRBV5-1 and J is TRBJ1-1; 7 positions match TRBD1. Germline CDR1 SGHRS, CDR2 YFSETQ. This CDR3 spans 17 amino acids. J was trimmed by 0 bases and V by 1 base; bases with no gene match: 9. Complete variable domain (other parts from reference TRBV5-1 and TRBJ1-1): KAGVTQTPRYLIKTRGQQVTLSCSPISGHRSVSWYQQTPGQGLQFLFEYFSETQRNKGNFPGRFSGRQFSNSRSEMNVSTLELGDSALYLCASSLTGAANMNTEAFFGQGTRLTVV.